Listed below are T cell receptor beta chains from one sample, sequenced in a study of cytomegalovirus exposure and HLA in healthy donors. The assay was immunoSEQ multiplex PCR, and TCRdb's table has in-frame clones only and misses some. The sample includes some 120,000 clones, approximately 80% of them seen just once. The sequenced sample consisted of PBMCs. Every receptor here comes from a man aged 45 to 65 in good health and CMV-seronegative. CDR3s include the opening cysteine and the closing phenylalanine or tryptophan. D genes are given only for firm matches. Clone size is shown for a subset of rows, as once, few, many or a class of expanded clone.

D gene	clone size	CDR3 length	V gene	J gene	CDR3 protein	CDR3 DNA
TRBD1	once	15	TRBV6-1	TRBJ2-7	CASLGIGTGINEQYF	TGTGCCAGCCTAGGCATAGGGACAGGAATAAACGAGCAGTACTTC
TRBD1	.	15	TRBV28	TRBJ1-2	CASSLGGTGVYGYTF	TGTGCCAGCAGTTTAGGTGGGACAGGGGTCTATGGCTACACCTTC
.	once	15	TRBV7-7	TRBJ2-5	CASSATRGTQETQYF	TGTGCTAGCAGCGCGACCCGCGGAACCCAAGAGACCCAGTACTTC
.	once	12	TRBV10-2	TRBJ2-7	CASSDLSYEQYF	TGCGCCAGCAGTGACCTGTCCTACGAGCAGTACTTC
.	.	13	TRBV6-1	TRBJ2-7	CASSEAAPYEQYF	TGTGCCAGCAGTGAAGCAGCACCCTACGAGCAGTACTTC
.	.	13	TRBV29-1	TRBJ2-7	CSVGLQLPYEQYF	TGCAGCGTTGGCCTACAACTACCCTACGAGCAGTACTTC
TRBD1	.	14	TRBV19	TRBJ1-2	CASSMGTGDYGYTF	TGTGCCAGTAGTATGGGGACAGGGGACTATGGCTACACCTTC
.	once	15	TRBV30	TRBJ1-1	CAWSSLGGRNTEAFF	TGTGCCTGGAGTTCCCTAGGGGGTCGTAACACTGAAGCTTTCTTT
TRBD2	.	13	TRBV27	TRBJ2-1	CASGGGPNNEQFF	TGTGCCAGCGGGGGAGGGCCCAACAATGAGCAGTTCTTC
.	.	16	TRBV27	TRBJ2-3	CASGPGRGALTDTQYF	TGTGCCAGCGGGCCAGGTAGGGGCGCATTAACAGATACGCAGTATTTT
TRBD2	.	17	TRBV29-1	TRBJ2-1	CSVPPGSGSLSYNEQFF	TGCAGCGTCCCTCCGGGGAGCGGGAGTCTCTCCTACAATGAGCAGTTCTTC
.	.	15	TRBV5-1	TRBJ1-4	CASSSTGRTNEKLFF	TGCGCCAGCAGCTCGACAGGTCGCACTAATGAAAAACTGTTTTTT
TRBD2	.	14	TRBV6-6	TRBJ2-5	CASSSYGREETQYF	TGTGCCAGCAGCAGTTATGGGAGGGAAGAGACCCAGTACTTC
TRBD1	.	17	TRBV5-1	TRBJ2-7	CASSPYLTGGPPNEQYF	TGCGCCAGCAGCCCTTATTTGACAGGGGGCCCTCCCAACGAGCAGTACTTC
.	once	13	TRBV7-8	TRBJ2-5	CASSLLEKETQYF	TGTGCCAGCAGCCTCCTCGAGAAAGAGACCCAGTACTTC
.	.	15	TRBV18	TRBJ1-5	CASSPSGINNQPQHF	TGTGCCAGCTCACCGTCAGGCATAAACAATCAGCCCCAGCATTTT
.	few	16	TRBV21-1	TRBJ2-6	CASSSRQGSGANVLTF	TGTGCCAGCAGCTCCAGACAGGGTTCCGGGGCCAACGTCCTGACTTTC
TRBD2	.	14	TRBV6-5	TRBJ2-7	CASSYSGSSYEQYF	TGTGCCAGCAGTTACAGCGGGAGCTCCTACGAGCAGTACTTC
.	.	14	TRBV7-9	TRBJ1-4	CASNGQGGSEKLFF	TGTGCCAGCAACGGTCAGGGAGGGAGTGAAAAACTGTTTTTT
.	few	14	TRBV6-1	TRBJ1-5	CASRGDIVGQPQHF	TGTGCCAGCAGAGGGGACATCGTTGGGCAGCCCCAGCATTTT
TRBD2	.	13	TRBV29-1	TRBJ2-1	CSVEAGDYNEQFF	TGCAGCGTTGAGGCGGGAGACTACAATGAGCAGTTCTTC
.	.	14	TRBV5-1	TRBJ1-6	CASSFNQGTSPLHF	TGCGCCAGCAGCTTTAATCAGGGGACTTCACCCCTCCACTTT
TRBD2	once	16	TRBV11-2	TRBJ2-2	CASSSTSGRLLGELFF	TGTGCCAGCAGCTCTACTAGCGGGAGGCTCCTCGGGGAGCTGTTTTTT
.	few	16	TRBV10-1	TRBJ1-1	CASSESRVFRNTEAFF	TGCGCCAGCAGTGAGTCCAGGGTATTTCGGAACACTGAAGCTTTCTTT
TRBD1	.	14	TRBV6-5	TRBJ1-1	CASRRTGVNTEAFF	TGTGCCAGCAGACGAACAGGGGTGAACACTGAAGCTTTCTTT
.	.	15	TRBV6-6	TRBJ2-2	CASSYVQTNTGELFF	TGTGCCAGCAGTTACGTGCAGACGAACACCGGGGAGCTGTTTTTT
TRBD2	.	16	TRBV5-1	TRBJ2-5	CASSLSSGTHQETQYF	TGCGCCAGCAGCTTGTCCAGCGGGACGCATCAAGAGACCCAGTACTTC
TRBD1	.	14	TRBV6-5	TRBJ1-2	CASGGQGRAHGYTF	TGTGCCAGCGGAGGACAGGGGAGGGCCCATGGCTACACCTTC
.	.	15	TRBV19	TRBJ2-7	CASSIGGGYSYEQYF	TGTGCCAGTAGTATAGGGGGCGGCTACTCCTACGAGCAGTACTTC
.	.	14	TRBV5-1	TRBJ2-2	CASSLRERSGELFF	TGCGCCAGCAGCTTGCGGGAGCGGTCCGGGGAGCTGTTTTTT
.	.	14	TRBV28	TRBJ2-5	CASSLWGPGETQYF	TGTGCCAGCAGTTTGTGGGGGCCCGGAGAGACCCAGTACTTC
.	few	16	TRBV4-2	TRBJ2-2	CASSQVVGRNTGELFF	TGTGCCAGCAGCCAAGTCGTCGGGAGGAACACCGGGGAGCTGTTTTTT
.	.	15	TRBV5-1	TRBJ2-1	CASTSTGSSYNEQFF	TGCGCCAGCACGTCAACGGGGAGCTCCTACAATGAGCAGTTCTTC
.	.	14	TRBV29-1	TRBJ1-1	CSVVGGASDTEAFF	TGCAGCGTTGTTGGGGGGGCGTCGGACACTGAAGCTTTCTTT
TRBD1	.	14	TRBV6-5	TRBJ2-3	CATRRQGANQPQYF	TGTGCCACCCGAAGACAGGGGGCTAATCAGCCCCAGTATTTT
.	few	13	TRBV5-1	TRBJ2-4	CASSLQGFGIQYF	TGCGCCAGCAGCTTGCAGGGTTTTGGCATTCAGTACTTC
TRBD2	.	12	TRBV7-9	TRBJ2-1	CASSLTSDEQFF	TGTGCCAGCAGCTTAACTAGCGATGAGCAGTTCTTC
TRBD2	.	16	TRBV7-2	TRBJ2-7	CASSLALAGGRHEQYF	TGTGCCAGCAGCTTAGCACTAGCGGGAGGGCGCCACGAGCAGTACTTC
.	.	13	TRBV7-3	TRBJ1-1	CASSPAGNTEAFF	TGTGCCAGCAGCCCCGCGGGGAACACTGAGGCTTTCTTT
.	.	14	TRBV30	TRBJ2-2	CAWKEGRNTGELFF	TGTGCCTGGAAGGAGGGGAGGAACACCGGGGAGCTGTTTTTT
.	.	14	TRBV6-6	TRBJ1-4	CASKDATTNEKLFF	TGTGCCAGCAAAGATGCTACAACTAATGAAAAACTGTTTTTT
.	once	14	TRBV2	TRBJ1-5	CASSVISGNQPQHF	TGTGCCAGCAGTGTTATATCGGGGAATCAGCCCCAGCATTTT
TRBD1	once	15	TRBV28	TRBJ1-1	CASSIPGQQSTGAFF	TGTGCCAGCAGTATACCGGGACAGCAATCGACAGGGGCTTTCTTT